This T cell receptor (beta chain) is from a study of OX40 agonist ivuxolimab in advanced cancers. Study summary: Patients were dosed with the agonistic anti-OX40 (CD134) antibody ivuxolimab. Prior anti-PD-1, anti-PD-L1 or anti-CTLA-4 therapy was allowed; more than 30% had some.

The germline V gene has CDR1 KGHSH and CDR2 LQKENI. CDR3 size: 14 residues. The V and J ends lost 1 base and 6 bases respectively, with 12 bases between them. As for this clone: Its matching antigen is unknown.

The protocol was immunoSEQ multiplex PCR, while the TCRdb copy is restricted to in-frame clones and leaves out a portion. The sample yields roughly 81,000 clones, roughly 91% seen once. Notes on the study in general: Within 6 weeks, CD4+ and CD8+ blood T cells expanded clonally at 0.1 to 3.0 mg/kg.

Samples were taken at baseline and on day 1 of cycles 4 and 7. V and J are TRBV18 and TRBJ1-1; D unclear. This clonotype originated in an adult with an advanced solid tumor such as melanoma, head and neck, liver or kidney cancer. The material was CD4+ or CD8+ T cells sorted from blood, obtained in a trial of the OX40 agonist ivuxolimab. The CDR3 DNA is TGTGCCAGCTCACCACAGGCGGGAACCGCTGAAGCTTTCTTT. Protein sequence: CASSPQAGTAEAFF.